This TCR beta chain derives from a study of T cell responses to AZD1222 COVID-19 vaccine. Broader study findings: There were mostly white British donors and more females than males, and clonal diversity was possibly underestimated.

Clones were sequenced by immunoSEQ multiplex PCR, and TCRdb holds only the in-frame ones, with some missing. The profile shows 200,000 or so clones, 85% to 90% of them singletons. Trimming removed 5 bases from V and 6 bases from J, with 21 bases in between. In germline, CDR1 is PRHDT, CDR2 FYEKMQ (reference sequence). CDR3 size: 16 residues. Regarding this clone: Its antigen remains unknown.

The chain joins TRBV13 to TRBJ2-3; perhaps TRBD1 as D (6 bases). The origin of this receptor is an adult in good health. The sample in question was peripheral blood, obtained on day 0 of MenACWY control vaccination. The CDR3 nucleotides are TGTGCCAGCAGCAGAAGAACCGGACAGAGCCAGGATACGCAGTATTTT. Protein sequence: CASSRRTGQSQDTQYF.